Shown below are 14 T cell receptor beta chains from a single sample sequenced in a study of radiotherapy plus CTLA-4 blockade in lung cancer. Only in-frame clones appear in the TCRdb table, and some are missing; sequencing was by immunoSEQ multiplex PCR. The sample includes about 55,000 clones, approximately 80% of them seen just once. The source was peripheral blood, collected from a patient treated with radiotherapy plus ipilimumab. The origin of the receptors is a human donor with non-small cell lung cancer whose response to radiotherapy plus ipilimumab could not be evaluated.

The chain recombines TRBV11-2 with TRBJ1-2; weak D call: TRBD1 (5 bases). Germline loops: CDR1 SGHAT, CDR2 FQNNGV. The CDR3 has 13 residues. V shed 2 bases and J shed 10 bases, with 14 bases lying between them. Here the CDR3 DNA reads TGTGCCAGCAGCTTACGGGGGGGTATTGACTACACCTTC. Translated, it gives CASSLRGGIDYTF.

The J gene is TRBJ2-2, the V gene TRBV18, with 9 nucleotides matching TRBD2. Trimming took 0 bases from V and 3 from J; bases not matched to a gene: 5. CDR1 and CDR2 (germline): KGHSH, LQKENI. The CDR3 contains 17 residues. CDR3 sequence reads: CASSPPSGGPDTGELFF. CDR3 DNA: TGTGCCAGCTCACCACCTAGCGGGGGACCAGACACCGGGGAGCTGTTTTTT.

V and J are TRBV7-9 and TRBJ2-1; the match to TRBD2 covers 8 bases. V lost 4 bases and J lost 14; bases outside the gene matches: 7. Germline assignment: CDR1 SEHNR and CDR2 FQNEAQ (reference sequence). This CDR3 region has 12 residues. As DNA, the CDR3 is TGTGCCAGCAGCTCGCGAGCGGGGGAAAAGTTCTTC. Translating it yields CASSSRAGEKFF.

The chain links TRBV5-6 to TRBJ1-1; D may be TRBD1 (6 bases). The V gene's germline CDR1 is SGHDT and CDR2 YYEEEE. The V and J ends lost 6 bases and 2 bases respectively, with 20 bases between them. The CDR3 has 16 amino acids. CDR3 coding DNA: TGTGCCAGCACCCCGCGAGGTGGGACATCTAACACTGAAGCTTTCTTT. Translating it yields CASTPRGGTSNTEAFF.

The chain links TRBV27 to TRBJ1-2, with 7 bases aligning to TRBD1. The CDR3 is 15 amino acids. Germline CDR1 and CDR2: MNHEY and SMNVEV (reference sequence). V dropped 4 bases and J dropped 8; count of bases not matched to a gene: 13. CDR3 loop: CASSSGQAAPSGYTF. Written as DNA, the CDR3 is TGTGCCAGCAGTTCCGGACAGGCGGCGCCCTCGGGCTACACCTTC.

Here the CDR3 DNA reads TGTGCCAGCAGCGCGAGGGGAGGTGAAGCTTTCTTT. Translating gives CASSARGGEAFF. The chain couples TRBV5-4 to TRBJ1-1; a possible D gene is TRBD1 (5 bases). The V and J ends lost 4 bases and 7 bases respectively, with 11 bases between them. CDR1 SGHNT and CDR2 YYREEE come from the germline V gene (reference sequence). The CDR3 is 12 amino acids. The whole variable domain, remainder taken from reference TRBV5-4 and TRBJ1-1, is ETGVTQSPTHLIKTRGQQVTLRCSSQSGHNTVSWYQQALGQGPQFIFQYYREEENGRGNFPPRFSGLQFPNYSSELNVNALELDDSALYLCASSARGGEAFFGQGTRLTVV.

This chain uses TRBV6-6 with TRBJ2-1, with 11 bases aligning to TRBD2. The length of the CDR3 is 15 residues. CDR1 and CDR2 (germline): MNHNY, SVGAGI (reference sequence). Trimming cost V 6 bases and J 3 bases; bases outside gene matches: 4. CDR3 DNA sequence: TGTGCCAGCAGCCTCACTAGCGGGAGCTACAATGAGCAGTTCTTC. Amino acids: CASSLTSGSYNEQFF.

The chain is built from TRBV19 and TRBJ1-2; 8 bases fit TRBD1. J lost 8 bases, V lost 6 bases, and 11 bases had no gene match. Germline CDR1 is LNHDA and CDR2 is SQIVND (reference sequence). The CDR3 is made up of 14 amino acids. The CDR3 loop reads CASRIRQGAGGYTF. The CDR3 DNA sequence: TGTGCCAGTAGGATCCGTCAGGGGGCGGGAGGCTACACCTTC.

This clone occurred once. The chain recombines TRBV5-1 with TRBJ1-2, with D possibly TRBD1 on 6 matching bases. V lost 4 bases, J lost 2 bases, and 24 bases lay in between. This CDR3 has 18 residues. CDR1 and CDR2 (germline): SGHRS, YFSETQ. As DNA, the CDR3 is TGCGCCAGCAGCCCAGGGACAAACTCCCAAGCGGGGAACTATGGCTACACCTTC. It yields the protein CASSPGTNSQAGNYGYTF.

The chain couples TRBV7-2 to TRBJ2-1; D is possibly TRBD1 (6 bases). This CDR3 has 16 residues. Looked up from germline, CDR1 is SGHTA and CDR2 is FQGNSA. V lost 5 bases and J 1 base, leaving 15 bases between the germline ends. CDR3 sequence: CASSVHRVTSYNEQFF. CDR3 sequence (DNA): TGTGCCAGCAGCGTCCACAGGGTAACGTCCTACAATGAGCAGTTCTTC.

The rearrangement joins TRBV10-3 to TRBJ1-4, with D possibly TRBD1 on 6 matching bases. Per the germline V gene, CDR1 is ENHRY and CDR2 is SYGVKD. V lost 3 bases and J lost 2, with 7 bases in between. The CDR3 contains 14 residues. The CDR3 nucleotides are TGTGCCATCAGTGACCAGGGGACTAATGAAAAACTGTTTTTT. The encoded protein is CAISDQGTNEKLFF.

The chain employs TRBV5-1 and TRBJ2-7, with TRBD2 identical over 9 bases. V shed 4 bases and J 3 bases; nucleotides not matched to a gene: 2. From germline, CDR1 is SGHRS and CDR2 YFSETQ. CDR3 length: 13 amino acids. The CDR3 reads CASSQAGGYEQYF. In DNA form, the CDR3 reads TGCGCCAGCAGCCAAGCGGGAGGCTACGAGCAGTACTTC.

This chain uses TRBV28 with TRBJ1-5; TRBD1 matches 7 bases. The CDR3 extends over 15 amino acids. V was clipped by 5 bases and J by 3 bases; unmatched bases: 7. Germline V lookup: CDR1 MDHEN, CDR2 SYDVKM. For the CDR3, the DNA is TGTGCCAGCAGTCCCGTTACAGGGGTCAATCAGCCCCAGCATTTT. Translating it yields CASSPVTGVNQPQHF. Filled out from reference TRBV28 and TRBJ1-5, the complete variable domain reads DVKVTQSSRYLVKRTGEKVFLECVQDMDHENMFWYRQDPGLGLRLIYFSYDVKMKEKGDIPEGYSVSREKKERFSLILESASTNQTSMYLCASSPVTGVNQPQHFGDGTRLSIL.

This clone has a single count. The chain carries TRBV7-9 and TRBJ2-1, with D possibly being TRBD2 (5 bases). The CDR3 consists of 15 residues. From germline, CDR1 is SEHNR and CDR2 FQNEAQ (reference sequence). Deletions cut 4 bases from V and 4 bases from J, with 14 bases between. In DNA, the CDR3 is TGTGCCAGCAGCTCTCCAGCGGAGCGTTACAATGAGCAGTTCTTC. Translation gives CASSSPAERYNEQFF.